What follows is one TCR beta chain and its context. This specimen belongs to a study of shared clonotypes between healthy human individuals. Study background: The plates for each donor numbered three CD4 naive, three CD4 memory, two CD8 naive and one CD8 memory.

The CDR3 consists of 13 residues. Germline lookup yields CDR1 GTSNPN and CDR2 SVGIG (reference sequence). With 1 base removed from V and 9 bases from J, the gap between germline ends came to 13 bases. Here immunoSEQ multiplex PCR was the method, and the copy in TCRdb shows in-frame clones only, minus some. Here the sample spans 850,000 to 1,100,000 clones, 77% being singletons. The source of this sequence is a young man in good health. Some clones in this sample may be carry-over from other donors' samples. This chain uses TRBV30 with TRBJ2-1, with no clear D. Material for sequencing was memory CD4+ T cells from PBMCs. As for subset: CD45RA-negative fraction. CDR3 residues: CAWSGTGWGEQFF. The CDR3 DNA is TGTGCCTGGAGTGGGACCGGGTGGGGTGAGCAGTTCTTC.